Reported below is one TCR beta chain. The CDR3 consists of 17 residues. The germline gives CDR1 SGDLS, CDR2 YYNGEE. J gave up 7 bases and V 4 bases, and 17 bases lay outside the gene matches. As processed by the authors: Scientists estimated how many nucleated cells there were by amplifying reference gene primers. The data were produced by immunoSEQ multiplex PCR, yet TCRdb's version contains in-frame clones alone and is incomplete. The V and J calls and clone size are taken from that table; D and trimming were inferred from the DNA. The table lists roughly 300,000 clones, around 86% of them singletons. This entry comes from a study of blood T cell repertoires in COVID-19. Study-wide background: Donors in the United States, Italy and Spain gave samples during acute or convalescent COVID-19. T cells, B-cell-depleted T cells, or PBMCs supplied cDNA or gDNA.

Sequences were obtained from peripheral blood. The chain couples TRBV9 to TRBJ1-3; TRBD1 agrees at 7 bases. This clonotype was sampled from a woman aged 55-70 years with active or convalescent COVID-19. CDR3 loop: CASSLRDSGVLGNTIYF. For the CDR3, the DNA is TGTGCCAGCAGCCTTCGGGACAGTGGGGTCTTAGGGAACACCATATATTTT. Filled out from reference TRBV9 and TRBJ1-3, the complete variable domain reads DSGVTQTPKHLITATGQRVTLRCSPRSGDLSVYWYQQSLDQGLQFLIQYYNGEERAKGNILERFSAQQFPDLHSELNLSSLELGDSALYFCASSLRDSGVLGNTIYFGEGSWLTVV.